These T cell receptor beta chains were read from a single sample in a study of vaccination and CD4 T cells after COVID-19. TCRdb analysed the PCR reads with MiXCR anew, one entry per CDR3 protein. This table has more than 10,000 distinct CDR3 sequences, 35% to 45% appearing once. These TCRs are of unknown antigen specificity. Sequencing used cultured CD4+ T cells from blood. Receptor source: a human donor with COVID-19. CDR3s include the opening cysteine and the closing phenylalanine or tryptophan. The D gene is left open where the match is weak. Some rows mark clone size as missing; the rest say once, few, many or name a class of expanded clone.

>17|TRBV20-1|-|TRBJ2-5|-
TGCAGTGCCCATAAGTCGCAGGGGAAGGGGACCCAAGAGACCCAGTACTTC
CSAHKSQGKGTQETQYF
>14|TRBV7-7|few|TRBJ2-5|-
TGTGCTAGCAGCCCCGACAGTTCGGTAGAGGCCCAGTACTTC
CASSPDSSVEAQYF
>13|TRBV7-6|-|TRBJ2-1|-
TGTGCCAGCAGCTTAGGTGTCAATGGGGAGCAGTTCTTC
CASSLGVNGEQFF
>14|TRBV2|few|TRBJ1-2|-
TGTGCCAGCAGGACGGACAGTTCCTCCTATGGCTACACCTTC
CASRTDSSSYGYTF
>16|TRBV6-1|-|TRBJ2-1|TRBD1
TGTGCCAGCAGTGTCAGCGACAGGGGCTCATACAATGAGCAGTTCTTC
CASSVSDRGSYNEQFF
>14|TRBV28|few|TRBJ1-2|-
TGTGCCAGCAACCGAAGGGATGTTGGCAATGGCTACACCTTC
CASNRRDVGNGYTF
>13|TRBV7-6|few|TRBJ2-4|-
TGTGCCAGCAGCTCGGAACTAGTAGGGCTTCAGTACTTC
CASSSELVGLQYF
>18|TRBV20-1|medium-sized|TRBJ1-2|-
TGCAGTGCTAGCCTACAGGGAATGGGAGTCGGTTCGAAAAATGGCTACACCTTC
CSASLQGMGVGSKNGYTF
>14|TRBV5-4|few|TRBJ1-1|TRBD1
TGTGCCAGCAGCCGGGGACAGGGGAACACTGAAGCTTTCTTT
CASSRGQGNTEAFF
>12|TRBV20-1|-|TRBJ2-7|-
TGCAGTGCTAGTCGGTCTCGACTCGAGCAGTACTTC
CSASRSRLEQYF
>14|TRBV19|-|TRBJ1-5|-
TGTGCCAGTAGTATCGGGGGACATAATCAGCCCCAGCATTTT
CASSIGGHNQPQHF
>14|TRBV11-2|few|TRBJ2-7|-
TGTGCCAGCAGCATCAGGGTGAGGTCCTACGAGCAGTACTTC
CASSIRVRSYEQYF
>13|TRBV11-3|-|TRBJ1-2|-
TGTGCCAGCAGCTTGACAGGTTTAAGCGGCTACACCTTC
CASSLTGLSGYTF
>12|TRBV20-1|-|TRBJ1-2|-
TGCAGTGCTAGTTCGGGGAACTATGGCTACACCTTC
CSASSGNYGYTF
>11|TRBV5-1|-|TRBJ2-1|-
TGCGCCAGCAGCTTGGCTAATGAGCAGTTCTTC
CASSLANEQFF
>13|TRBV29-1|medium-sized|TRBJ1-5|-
TGCAGCGCCCGGGACAACTACAATCAGCCCCAGCATTTT
CSARDNYNQPQHF
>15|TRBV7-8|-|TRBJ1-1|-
TGTGCCAGCAGCAGAAGACAGACTCGTGCCACTGAAGCTTTCTTT
CASSRRQTRATEAFF
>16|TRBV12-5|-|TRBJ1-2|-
TGTGCTAGTGGTTTCGCCGGAGGGCTATCTAACTATGGCTACACCTTC
CASGFAGGLSNYGYTF
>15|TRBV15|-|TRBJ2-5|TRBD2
TGTGCCACCAGCAGCCGGGACTACCTCCAAGAGACCCAGTACTTC
CATSSRDYLQETQYF
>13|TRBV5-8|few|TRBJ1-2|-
TGTGCCAGCAGCTTGGGGGGGGCTGGTGGCTACACCTTC
CASSLGGAGGYTF
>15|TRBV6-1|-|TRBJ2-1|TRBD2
TGTGCCAGCAGCTCGTTTGAGCGGGGGGCCCATGAGCAGTTCTTC
CASSSFERGAHEQFF
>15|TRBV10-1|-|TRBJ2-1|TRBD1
TGCGCCAGCAGTGAATGGACAGGCCCTCACAATGAGCAGTTCTTC
CASSEWTGPHNEQFF
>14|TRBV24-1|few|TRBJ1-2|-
TGTGCCACCAGTGATTCTGGGGGTAACTATGGCTACACCTTC
CATSDSGGNYGYTF
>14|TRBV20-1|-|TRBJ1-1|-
TGCAGTGCTAGAGATCCGACGGGAAACACTGAAGCTTTCTTT
CSARDPTGNTEAFF
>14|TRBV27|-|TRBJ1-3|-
TGTGCCAGCAGAGCGGGGGGGCCTGGAAACACCATATATTTT
CASRAGGPGNTIYF
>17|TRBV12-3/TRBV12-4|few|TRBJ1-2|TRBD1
TGTGCCAGCAGTTCCCAGGGCCCGGGACAGGGTAGGAATGGCTACACCTTC
CASSSQGPGQGRNGYTF
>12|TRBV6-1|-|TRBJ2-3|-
TGTGCCAGCAGTACTACAGGGCGGACGCAGTATTTT
CASSTTGRTQYF